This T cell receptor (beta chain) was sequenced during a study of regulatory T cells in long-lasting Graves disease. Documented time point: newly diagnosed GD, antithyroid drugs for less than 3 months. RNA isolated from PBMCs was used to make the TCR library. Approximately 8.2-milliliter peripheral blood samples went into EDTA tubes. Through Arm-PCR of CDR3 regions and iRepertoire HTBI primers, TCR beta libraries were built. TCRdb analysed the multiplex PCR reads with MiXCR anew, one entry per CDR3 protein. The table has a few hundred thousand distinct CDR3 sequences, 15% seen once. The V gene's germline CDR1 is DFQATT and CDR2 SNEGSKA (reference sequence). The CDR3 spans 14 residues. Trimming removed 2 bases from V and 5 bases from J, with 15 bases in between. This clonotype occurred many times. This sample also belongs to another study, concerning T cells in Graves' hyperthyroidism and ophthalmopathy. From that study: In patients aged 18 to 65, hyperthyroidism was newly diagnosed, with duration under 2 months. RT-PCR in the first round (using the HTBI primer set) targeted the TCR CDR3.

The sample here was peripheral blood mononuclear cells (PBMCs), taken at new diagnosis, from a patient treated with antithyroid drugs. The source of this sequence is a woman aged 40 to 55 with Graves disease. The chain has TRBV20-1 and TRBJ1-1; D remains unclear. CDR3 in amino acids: CSARPPWTGTEAFF. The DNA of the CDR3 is TGCAGTGCTAGACCTCCGTGGACGGGAACTGAAGCTTTCTTT.